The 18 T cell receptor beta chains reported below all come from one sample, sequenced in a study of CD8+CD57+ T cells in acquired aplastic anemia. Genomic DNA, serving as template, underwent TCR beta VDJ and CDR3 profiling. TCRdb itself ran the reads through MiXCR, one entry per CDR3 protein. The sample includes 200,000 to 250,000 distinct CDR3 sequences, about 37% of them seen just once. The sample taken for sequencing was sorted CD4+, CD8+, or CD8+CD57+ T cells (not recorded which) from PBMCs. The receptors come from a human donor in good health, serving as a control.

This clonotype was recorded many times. CDR3 sequence (DNA): TGTGCCAGCATCAGGGGGCTCAAGGACACTGAAGCTTTCTTT. This translates into CASIRGLKDTEAFF. V usage is TRBV2 and J usage is TRBJ1-1; 8 nucleotides agree with TRBD1. This CDR3 is 14 amino acids long. The V gene's germline CDR1 is SNHLY and CDR2 FYNNEI. With 7 bases clipped from V and 3 bases from J, the junction kept 7 bases outside the gene matches.

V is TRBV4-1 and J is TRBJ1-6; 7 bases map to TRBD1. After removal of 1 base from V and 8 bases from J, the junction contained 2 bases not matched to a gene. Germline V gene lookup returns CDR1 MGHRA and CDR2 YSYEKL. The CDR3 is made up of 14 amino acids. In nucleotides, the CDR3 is TGCGCCAGCAGCCAAGGACAGGGTTATTCACCCCTCCACTTT. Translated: CASSQGQGYSPLHF.

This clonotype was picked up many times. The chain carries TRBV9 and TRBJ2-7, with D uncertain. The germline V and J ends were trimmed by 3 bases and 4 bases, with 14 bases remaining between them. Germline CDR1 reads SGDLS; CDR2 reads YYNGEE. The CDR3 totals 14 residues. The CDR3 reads CASSARQDPYEQYF. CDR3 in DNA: TGTGCCAGCAGCGCCCGACAAGACCCATACGAGCAGTACTTC.

DNA for the CDR3: TGTGCCAGTCACACCTCGGGGACGCCGGCTAACTATGGCTACACCTTC. This gives the protein CASHTSGTPANYGYTF. The chain has TRBV19 and TRBJ1-2; D may be TRBD1 (5 bases). This CDR3 is 16 amino acids long. Trimming pared 8 bases from V and 0 bases from J, leaving 19 bases between. Looked up from germline, CDR1 is LNHDA and CDR2 is SQIVND (reference sequence).

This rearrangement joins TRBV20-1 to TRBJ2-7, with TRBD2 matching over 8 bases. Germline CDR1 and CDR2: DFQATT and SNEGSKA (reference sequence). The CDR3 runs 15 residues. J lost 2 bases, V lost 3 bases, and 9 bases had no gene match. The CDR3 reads CSARPPGGVPYEQYF. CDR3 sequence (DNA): TGCAGTGCTAGGCCCCCGGGGGGGGTTCCCTACGAGCAGTACTTC.

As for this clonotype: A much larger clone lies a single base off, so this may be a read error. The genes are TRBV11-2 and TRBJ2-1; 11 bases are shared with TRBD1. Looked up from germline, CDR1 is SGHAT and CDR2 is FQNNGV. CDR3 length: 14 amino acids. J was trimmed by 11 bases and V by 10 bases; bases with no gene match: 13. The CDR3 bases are TGTGCCACTCGAGGACAGGGGGCTTTGAGTAAGCAGTTCTTC. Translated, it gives CATRGQGALSKQFF.

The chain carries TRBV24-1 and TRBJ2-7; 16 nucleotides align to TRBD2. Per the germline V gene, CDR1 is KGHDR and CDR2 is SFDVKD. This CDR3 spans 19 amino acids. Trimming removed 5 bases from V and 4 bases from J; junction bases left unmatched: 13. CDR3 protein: CATSGPVPGLAGGGYEQYF. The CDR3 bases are TGTGCCACCAGTGGTCCAGTTCCGGGACTAGCGGGAGGGGGATACGAGCAGTACTTC.

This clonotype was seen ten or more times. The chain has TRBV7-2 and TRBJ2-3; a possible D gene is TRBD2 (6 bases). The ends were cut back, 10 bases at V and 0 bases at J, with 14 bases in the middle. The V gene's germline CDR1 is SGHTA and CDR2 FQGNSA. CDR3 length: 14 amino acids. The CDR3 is CATGERHSTDTQYF. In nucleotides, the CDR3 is TGTGCCACGGGGGAGAGACACAGCACAGATACGCAGTATTTT.

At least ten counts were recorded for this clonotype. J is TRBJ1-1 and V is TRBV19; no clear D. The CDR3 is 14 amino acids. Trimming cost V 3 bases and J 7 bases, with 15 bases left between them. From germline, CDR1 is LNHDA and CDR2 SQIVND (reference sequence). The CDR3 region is CASSIGGIDIEAFF. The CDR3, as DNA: TGTGCCAGTAGTATCGGAGGAATCGACATTGAAGCTTTCTTT.

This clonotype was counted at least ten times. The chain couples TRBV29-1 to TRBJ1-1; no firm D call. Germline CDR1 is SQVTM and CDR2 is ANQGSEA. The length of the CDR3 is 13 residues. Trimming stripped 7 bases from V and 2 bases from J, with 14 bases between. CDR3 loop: CSAELWGNTEAFF. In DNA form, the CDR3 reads TGCAGCGCCGAACTTTGGGGAAACACTGAAGCTTTCTTT.

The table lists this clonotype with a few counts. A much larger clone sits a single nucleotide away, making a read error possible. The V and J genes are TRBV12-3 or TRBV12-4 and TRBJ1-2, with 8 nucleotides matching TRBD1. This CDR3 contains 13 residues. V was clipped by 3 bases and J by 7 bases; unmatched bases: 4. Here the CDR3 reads CASSLGTGSGYTF. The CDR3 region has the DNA TGTGCCAGCAGTTTGGGGACAGGTAGTGGCTACACCTTC.

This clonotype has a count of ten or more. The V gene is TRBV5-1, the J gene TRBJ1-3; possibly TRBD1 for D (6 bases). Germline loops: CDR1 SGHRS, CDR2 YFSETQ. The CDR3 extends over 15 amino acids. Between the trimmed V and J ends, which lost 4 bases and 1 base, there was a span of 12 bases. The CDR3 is CASSLETGSGNTIYF. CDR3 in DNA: TGCGCCAGCAGCCTCGAGACAGGTTCTGGAAACACCATATATTTT.

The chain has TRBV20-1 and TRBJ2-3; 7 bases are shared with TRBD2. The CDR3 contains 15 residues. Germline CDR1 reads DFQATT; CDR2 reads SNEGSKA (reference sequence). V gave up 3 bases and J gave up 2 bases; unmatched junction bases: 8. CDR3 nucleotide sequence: TGCAGTGCTAGTGGGTCTAGCGGTTACACAGATACGCAGTATTTT. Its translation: CSASGSSGYTDTQYF.

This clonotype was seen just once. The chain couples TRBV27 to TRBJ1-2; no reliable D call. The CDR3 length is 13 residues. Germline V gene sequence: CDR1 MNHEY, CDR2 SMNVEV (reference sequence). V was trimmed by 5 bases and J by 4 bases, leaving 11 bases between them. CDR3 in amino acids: CASSPGRAYGYTF. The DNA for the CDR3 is TGTGCCAGCAGTCCGGGGAGGGCCTATGGCTACACCTTC.

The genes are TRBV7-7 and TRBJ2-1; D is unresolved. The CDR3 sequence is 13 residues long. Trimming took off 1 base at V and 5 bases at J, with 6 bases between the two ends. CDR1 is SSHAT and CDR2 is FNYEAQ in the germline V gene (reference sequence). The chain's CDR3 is CASSLVENNEQFF. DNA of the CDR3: TGTGCCAGCAGCTTAGTGGAAAACAATGAGCAGTTCTTC. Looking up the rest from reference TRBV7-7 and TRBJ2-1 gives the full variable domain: GAGVSQSPRYKVTKRGQDVTLRCDPISSHATLYWYQQALGQGPEFLTYFNYEAQPDKSGLPSDRFSAERPEGSISTLTIQRTEQRDSAMYRCASSLVENNEQFFGPGTRLTVL.

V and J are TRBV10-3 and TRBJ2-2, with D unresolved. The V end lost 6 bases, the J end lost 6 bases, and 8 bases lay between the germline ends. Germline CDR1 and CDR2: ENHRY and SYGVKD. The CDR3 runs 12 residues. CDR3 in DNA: TGTGCCATCAGCCCTTCGGCCGGGGAGCTGTTTTTT. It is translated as CAISPSAGELFF.

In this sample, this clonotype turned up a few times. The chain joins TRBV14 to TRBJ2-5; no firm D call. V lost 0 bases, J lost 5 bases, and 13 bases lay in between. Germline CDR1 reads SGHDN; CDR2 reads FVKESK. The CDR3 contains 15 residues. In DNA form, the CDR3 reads TGTGCCAGCAGCCAAGATGCAGGAATGAGGGAGACCCAGTACTTC. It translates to CASSQDAGMRETQYF. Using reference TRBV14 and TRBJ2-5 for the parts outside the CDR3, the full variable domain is EAGVTQFPSHSVIEKGQTVTLRCDPISGHDNLYWYRRVMGKEIKFLLHFVKESKQDESGMPNNRFLAERTGGTYSTLKVQPAELEDSGVYFCASSQDAGMRETQYFGPGTRLLVL.

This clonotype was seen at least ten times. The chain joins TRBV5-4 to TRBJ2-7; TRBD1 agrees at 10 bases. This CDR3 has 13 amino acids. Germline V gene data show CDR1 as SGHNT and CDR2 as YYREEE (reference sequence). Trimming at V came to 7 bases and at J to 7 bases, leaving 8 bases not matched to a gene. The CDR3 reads CASGRTGGYEQYF. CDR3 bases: TGTGCCAGCGGCCGGACAGGGGGATATGAGCAGTACTTC.